This T cell receptor beta chain was profiled in a study of T cell responses to AZD1222 COVID-19 vaccine. Study-level findings and limits: Increased Spike-specific TCR breadth and depth were observed after two AZD1222 doses.

The repertoire was sequenced with immunoSEQ multiplex PCR; TCRdb's copy has only in-frame clones and lacks some. The sample shows approximately 82,000 clones, roughly 90% of them seen only once. As concerns this clone: Its specificity is unknown.

Whether given at about 4 or about 12 weeks, second doses were pooled. Trimming cost V 1 base and J 0 bases, with 10 bases left between them. Germline V lookup: CDR1 LGHDT, CDR2 YNNKEL (reference sequence). CDR3 size: 16 residues. The starting material was peripheral blood, obtained 28 days after the second AZD1222 dose. The chain uses TRBV3-1 (or the pseudogene TRBV3-2) and TRBJ2-4, with unresolved D. The receptor's source is an adult who received the AZD1222 COVID-19 vaccine. Here the CDR3 reads CASSQGVASAKNIQYF. CDR3 coding DNA: TGTGCCAGCAGCCAAGGGGTAGCTTCAGCCAAAAACATTCAGTACTTC.